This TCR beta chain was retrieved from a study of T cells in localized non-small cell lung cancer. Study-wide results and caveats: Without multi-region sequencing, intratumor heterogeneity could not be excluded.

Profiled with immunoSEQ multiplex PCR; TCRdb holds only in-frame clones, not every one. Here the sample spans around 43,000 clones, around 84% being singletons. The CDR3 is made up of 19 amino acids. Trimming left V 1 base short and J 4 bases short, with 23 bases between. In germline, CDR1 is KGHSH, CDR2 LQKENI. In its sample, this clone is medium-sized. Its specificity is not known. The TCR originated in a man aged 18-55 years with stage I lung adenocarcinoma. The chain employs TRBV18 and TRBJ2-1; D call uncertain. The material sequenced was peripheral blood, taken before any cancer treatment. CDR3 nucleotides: TGTGCCAGCTCACCACGTTATCTCACAGAACAATCCGATTACAATGAGCAGTTCTTC. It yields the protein CASSPRYLTEQSDYNEQFF.